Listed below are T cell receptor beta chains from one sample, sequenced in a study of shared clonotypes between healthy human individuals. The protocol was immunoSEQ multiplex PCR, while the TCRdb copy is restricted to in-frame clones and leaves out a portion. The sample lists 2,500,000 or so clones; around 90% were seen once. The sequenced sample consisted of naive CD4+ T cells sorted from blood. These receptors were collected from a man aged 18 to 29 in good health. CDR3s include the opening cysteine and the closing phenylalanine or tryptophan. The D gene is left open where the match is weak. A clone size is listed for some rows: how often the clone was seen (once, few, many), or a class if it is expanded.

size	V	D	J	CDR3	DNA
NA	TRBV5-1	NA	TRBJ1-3	CASSSGPGGNTIYF	TGCGCCAGCAGCTCGGGCCCTGGGGGAAACACCATATATTTT
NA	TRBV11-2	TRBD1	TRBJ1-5	CASSFDRGRPQHF	TGTGCCAGCAGCTTTGACAGGGGACGGCCCCAGCATTTT
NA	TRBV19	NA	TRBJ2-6	CASSISLTAGANVLTF	TGTGCCAGTAGTATTAGTTTGACAGCTGGGGCCAACGTCCTGACTTTC
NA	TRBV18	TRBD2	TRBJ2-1	CASSPEKWTSGRYYNEQFF	TGTGCCAGCTCACCTGAGAAATGGACTAGCGGGAGATACTACAATGAGCAGTTCTTC
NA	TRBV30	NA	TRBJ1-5	CAWSPSPNQPQHF	TGTGCCTGGAGTCCAAGCCCCAATCAGCCCCAGCATTTT
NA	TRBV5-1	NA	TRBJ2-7	CASSHGQGAYEQYF	TGCGCCAGCAGCCACGGACAAGGTGCGTACGAGCAGTACTTC
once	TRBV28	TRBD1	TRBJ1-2	CASSFRDRDNYGYTF	TGTGCCAGCAGTTTTAGGGACAGGGACAACTATGGCTACACCTTC
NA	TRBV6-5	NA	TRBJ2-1	CASRPGSIRDNEQFF	TGTGCCAGCAGGCCTGGGTCGATTAGGGACAATGAGCAGTTCTTC
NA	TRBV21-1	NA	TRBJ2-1	CASNHEQFF	TGTGCCAGCAACCATGAGCAGTTCTTC
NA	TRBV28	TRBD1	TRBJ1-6	CASGTRDRRNSPLHF	TGTGCCAGCGGAACCCGGGACAGAAGAAATTCACCCCTCCACTTT
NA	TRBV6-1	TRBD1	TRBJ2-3	CASRNRGSTDTQYF	TGTGCCAGCAGAAACAGGGGGAGCACAGATACGCAGTATTTT
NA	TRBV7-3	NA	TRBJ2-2	CASSPLTDTGELFF	TGTGCCAGCAGCCCATTGACAGACACCGGGGAGCTGTTTTTT
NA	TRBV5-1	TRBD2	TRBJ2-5	CASSGTGTSETQYF	TGCGCCAGCAGCGGAACCGGGACTAGTGAGACCCAGTACTTC
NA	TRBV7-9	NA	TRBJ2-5	CASSFTGGRETQYF	TGTGCCAGCAGCTTTACAGGAGGAAGGGAGACCCAGTACTTC
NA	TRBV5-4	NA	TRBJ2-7	CASSHRVPQGKPYEQYF	TGTGCCAGCAGCCACCGTGTCCCCCAGGGCAAACCCTACGAGCAGTACTTC
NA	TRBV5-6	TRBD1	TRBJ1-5	CASSLRGTGVQPQHF	TGTGCCAGCAGCTTGCGCGGGACAGGGGTTCAGCCCCAGCATTTT
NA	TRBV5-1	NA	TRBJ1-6	CASSTRERNSPLHF	TGCGCCAGCAGCACCCGGGAAAGAAATTCACCCCTCCACTTT
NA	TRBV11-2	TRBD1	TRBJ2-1	CASSLGTGGNVVYNEQFF	TGTGCCAGCAGCTTAGGGACAGGGGGCAATGTGGTCTACAATGAGCAGTTCTTC
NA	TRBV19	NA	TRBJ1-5	CASSIGAGNQPQHF	TGTGCCAGTAGTATAGGTGCAGGCAATCAGCCCCAGCATTTT
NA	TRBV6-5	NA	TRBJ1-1	CASRSRVAEAFF	TGTGCCAGCAGGAGCCGTGTGGCTGAAGCTTTCTTT
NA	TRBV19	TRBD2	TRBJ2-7	CASSRPGLGSYEQYF	TGTGCCAGTAGTAGACCGGGACTAGGATCATACGAGCAGTACTTC
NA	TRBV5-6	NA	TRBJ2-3	CASSLGSTDTQYF	TGTGCCAGCAGCTTGGGGAGCACAGATACGCAGTATTTT
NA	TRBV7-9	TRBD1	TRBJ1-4	CASSRQGANEKLFF	TGTGCCAGCAGCCGACAGGGGGCGAACGAAAAACTGTTTTTT
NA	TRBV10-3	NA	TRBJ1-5	CAIGPDRNQPQHF	TGTGCCATCGGTCCGGACAGAAATCAGCCCCAGCATTTT
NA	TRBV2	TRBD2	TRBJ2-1	CASSEVSGTYNEQFF	TGTGCCAGCAGTGAGGTTAGCGGGACATACAATGAGCAGTTCTTC
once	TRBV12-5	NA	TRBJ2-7	CASGLMYEQYF	TGTGCTAGTGGTTTGATGTACGAGCAGTACTTC
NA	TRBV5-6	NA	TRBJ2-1	CASSGPSSYNEQFF	TGTGCCAGCAGTGGACCGAGCTCCTACAATGAGCAGTTCTTC
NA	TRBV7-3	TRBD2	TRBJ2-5	CASSLGRGGHETQYF	TGTGCCAGCAGCCTCGGTCGGGGGGGTCATGAGACCCAGTACTTC
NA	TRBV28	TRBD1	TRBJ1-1	CASSSPGQGGRKTEAFF	TGTGCCAGCAGTTCCCCGGGACAGGGTGGCAGGAAGACTGAAGCTTTCTTT
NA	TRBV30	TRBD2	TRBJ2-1	CAWRDSGSEQFF	TGTGCCTGGAGGGATAGCGGGAGTGAGCAGTTCTTC
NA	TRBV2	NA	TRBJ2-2	CASTQGTGELFF	TGTGCCAGCACACAAGGGACCGGGGAGCTGTTTTTT
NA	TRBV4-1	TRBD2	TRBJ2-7	CASSHPGLAGDEQYF	TGCGCCAGCAGCCACCCAGGACTAGCGGGAGACGAGCAGTACTTC
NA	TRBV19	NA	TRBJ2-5	CASSSRQGGGETQYF	TGTGCCAGTAGTTCCCGGCAGGGGGGGGGAGAGACCCAGTACTTC
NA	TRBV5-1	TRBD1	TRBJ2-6	CASSLYGQGALGANVLTF	TGCGCCAGCAGCTTGTACGGACAGGGGGCGCTTGGGGCCAACGTCCTGACTTTC
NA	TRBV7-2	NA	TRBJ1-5	CASSLVDLQPQHF	TGTGCCAGCAGCTTAGTAGATTTACAGCCCCAGCATTTT
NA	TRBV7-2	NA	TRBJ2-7	CASSAPGSSEQYF	TGTGCCAGCAGCGCCCCCGGGAGCTCCGAGCAGTACTTC
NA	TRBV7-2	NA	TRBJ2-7	CASSVTGSSYEQYF	TGTGCCAGCAGCGTAACAGGGTCCTCCTACGAGCAGTACTTC
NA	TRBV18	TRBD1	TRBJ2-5	CASSPSTGRSETQYF	TGTGCCAGCTCACCATCGACAGGGCGATCAGAGACCCAGTACTTC
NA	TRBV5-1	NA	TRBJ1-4	CASSLDAQGGGKLFF	TGCGCCAGCAGCTTGGATGCGCAGGGAGGGGGAAAACTGTTTTTT
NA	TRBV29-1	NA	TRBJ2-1	CSVDIRSSYNEQFF	TGCAGCGTAGATATAAGAAGCTCCTACAATGAGCAGTTCTTC
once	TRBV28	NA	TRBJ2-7	CASSLGGTWPYEQYF	TGTGCCAGCAGTTTAGGGGGTACATGGCCCTACGAGCAGTACTTC
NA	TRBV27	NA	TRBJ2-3	CASSLSRGARDTQYF	TGTGCCAGCAGTTTAAGCAGGGGCGCCAGAGATACGCAGTATTTT
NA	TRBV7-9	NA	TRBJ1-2	CASSLAGDGYTF	TGTGCCAGCAGCTTAGCAGGGGATGGCTACACCTTC
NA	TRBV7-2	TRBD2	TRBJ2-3	CASSLDGTRAGTQYF	TGTGCCAGCAGCTTAGATGGGACTAGGGCCGGTACGCAGTATTTT
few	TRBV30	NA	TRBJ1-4	CAWSPMGEEKLFF	TGTGCCTGGAGCCCAATGGGGGAGGAAAAACTGTTTTTT
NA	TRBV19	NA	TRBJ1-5	CASSNGRGYQPQHF	TGTGCCAGTAGTAATGGCAGGGGCTATCAGCCCCAGCATTTT
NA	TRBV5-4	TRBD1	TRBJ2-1	CASSLGTGFSYNEQFF	TGTGCCAGCAGCTTGGGGACAGGGTTTTCCTACAATGAGCAGTTCTTC
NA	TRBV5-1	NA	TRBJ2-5	CATGGDKQETQYF	TGCGCCACTGGTGGGGACAAGCAAGAGACCCAGTACTTC
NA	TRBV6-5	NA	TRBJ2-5	CASTDPSAGTQYF	TGTGCCAGCACCGACCCCTCTGCGGGGACCCAGTACTTC
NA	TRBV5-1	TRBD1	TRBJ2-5	CASSLIPGGAETQYF	TGCGCCAGCAGCTTAATACCAGGGGGCGCGGAGACCCAGTACTTC
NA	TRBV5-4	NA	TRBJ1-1	CASSLGSPGAVTEAFF	TGTGCCAGCAGCTTGGGCTCCCCGGGGGCGGTCACTGAAGCTTTCTTT
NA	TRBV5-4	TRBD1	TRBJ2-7	CASSLALAGGSYEQYF	TGTGCCAGCAGCTTGGCTCTCGCAGGGGGTTCCTACGAGCAGTACTTC
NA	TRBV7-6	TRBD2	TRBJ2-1	CASSLVLAGYNEQFF	TGTGCCAGCAGCTTAGTACTAGCGGGATACAATGAGCAGTTCTTC
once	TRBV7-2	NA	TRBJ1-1	CASSSGYEAFF	TGTGCCAGCAGCTCCGGCTATGAAGCTTTCTTT
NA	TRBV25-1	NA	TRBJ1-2	CASSEGGRFFNYGYTF	TGTGCCAGCAGCGAGGGAGGCAGATTTTTTAACTATGGCTACACCTTC
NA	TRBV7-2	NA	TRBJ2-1	CASSLRPGGSYNEQFF	TGTGCCAGCAGCTTAAGACCAGGGGGGTCCTACAATGAGCAGTTCTTC
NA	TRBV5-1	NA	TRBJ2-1	CASSSNDNEQFF	TGCGCCAGCAGCTCCAACGACAATGAGCAGTTCTTC
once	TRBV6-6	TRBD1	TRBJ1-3	CASSPGQESTIYF	TGTGCCAGCAGCCCAGGACAGGAAAGCACCATATATTTT
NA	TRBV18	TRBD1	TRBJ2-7	CASSPPMTGGYYEQYF	TGTGCCAGCTCACCACCGATGACAGGGGGATACTACGAGCAGTACTTC
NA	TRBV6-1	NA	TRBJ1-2	CASSETRTGSASVPYGYTF	TGTGCCAGCAGTGAAACGCGAACCGGGTCAGCCTCGGTTCCGTATGGCTACACCTTC